This T cell receptor beta chain was sequenced in a study of regulatory T cells in long-lasting Graves disease. This clonotype was observed at least ten times. Its antigen is not identified. Assembly of TCR beta libraries relied on iRepertoire HTBI primers together with Arm-PCR of CDR3 regions. TCRdb used MiXCR to reprocess the multiplex PCR reads, holding one entry per CDR3 protein. The sample has some 420,000 distinct CDR3 sequences, approximately 22% seen once; the top ten hold around 13%. General study findings and limits: Public clonotype sharing was higher in persistent than newly diagnosed patients.

Stated time point: persistent/refractory GD, antithyroid drugs over 5 years with positive TRAb. The TCR library was made from RNA extracted from PBMCs. This clonotype was sampled from a female donor with Graves disease. This material consisted of peripheral blood mononuclear cells (PBMCs), taken when the disease was refractory, from a patient treated with antithyroid drugs.

The CDR3 DNA sequence: TGTGCCACCAGCAAAGCGGGTAACCAAGAGACCCAGTACTTC. It codes for CATSKAGNQETQYF. The genes are TRBV15 and TRBJ2-5; possibly TRBD2 for D (6 bases). CDR3 length: 14 residues. V was clipped by 4 bases and J by 0 bases, with 9 bases between them. The germline V gene has CDR1 LNHNV and CDR2 YYDKDF (reference sequence).